Reported below is one TCR beta chain. This entry comes from a study of blood T cell repertoires in COVID-19. Turning to the study itself: COVID-19 samples from acute and convalescent phases originated in the United States, Italy and Spain.

This CDR3 spans 12 amino acids. V was clipped by 2 bases and J by 4 bases, with 5 bases between them. CDR1 is LGHDT and CDR2 is YNNKEL in the germline V gene (reference sequence). Per the study methods: Estimation of nucleated cell counts relied on the amplification of reference gene primers. Generated by immunoSEQ multiplex PCR, the TCRdb table keeps only in-frame clones and is missing some. V, J and clone size derive from that table, while D and trimming were established from the DNA sequence. The data show some 95,000 clones, about 80% seen once. The rearrangement links TRBV3-1 (or the pseudogene TRBV3-2) to TRBJ1-2; unclear D gene. This sequence was found in a man between 65 and 80 years old with acute or convalescent COVID-19. What was sequenced was peripheral blood. The CDR3: CASSQNSYGYTF. In DNA, the CDR3 is TGTGCCAGCAGCCAAAACAGCTATGGCTACACCTTC.